This record looks at one T cell receptor beta chain sequence and its context. This entry comes from a study of human T cells and chemical hapten exposure. Germline CDR1 and CDR2: MDHEN and SYDVKM. The CDR3 spans 11 residues. V dropped 8 bases and J dropped 7; count of bases not matched to a gene: 2. Time point: pre-sensitization, week 0. Described treatment: therapeutic diphenylcyclopropenone sensitization with weekly scalp DPC. TCRdb recomputed calls from the RACE reads with MiXCR, one row per CDR3 protein. The table records around 180,000 distinct CDR3 sequences, roughly 30% of them present only once.

This TCR derives from a woman younger than 45 with alopecia areata. Some clones in this sample may be carry-over from other donors' samples. Specimen: whole blood, collected in connection with sensitization to the hapten diphenylcyclopropenone (DPC). The chain recombines TRBV28 with TRBJ1-2; TRBD1 matches at 9 bases. The CDR3 nucleotides read TGTGCCAGCCGGGACAGGGTTGGCTACACCTTC. Its protein product is CASRDRVGYTF.